Listed below are T cell receptor beta chains from one sample, sequenced in a study of cytomegalovirus exposure and HLA in healthy donors. Generated by immunoSEQ multiplex PCR, the TCRdb table keeps only in-frame clones and is missing some. The sample has 110,000 to 150,000 clones, under 90% seen once; the top ten hold 2.5%. The sequenced sample consisted of PBMCs. These receptors were taken from a boy aged 2 to 9 in good health and CMV-seronegative. Both conserved end residues are part of each CDR3. The order of the fields is clone size, D gene, V gene, J gene, CDR3 protein, CDR3 DNA. D genes are given only for firm matches. Rows may omit the clone size; those that give it use once, few, many or a size class.

NA	NA	TRBV18	TRBJ1-2	CASSRDTDYGYTF	TGTGCCAGCTCCCGGGACACAGACTATGGCTACACCTTC
NA	TRBD1	TRBV7-9	TRBJ1-2	CAGRTTGISGYTF	TGTGCCGGACGTACGACAGGGATAAGTGGCTACACCTTC
once	TRBD2	TRBV4-1	TRBJ2-1	CASSTEGSGRPTEQFF	TGCGCCAGCAGTACCGAGGGTAGCGGGAGGCCGACGGAGCAGTTCTTC
NA	TRBD1	TRBV5-5	TRBJ2-5	CASSLPHRGQETQYF	TGTGCCAGCAGCTTGCCCCACAGGGGGCAAGAGACCCAGTACTTC
NA	TRBD1	TRBV5-4	TRBJ1-3	CASTHSGTGVFGNTIYF	TGTGCCAGCACCCATTCCGGGACAGGGGTTTTTGGAAACACCATATATTTT
NA	TRBD1	TRBV27	TRBJ1-6	CASRTLMDRGMYNSPLHF	TGTGCCAGCAGGACGCTGATGGACAGGGGGATGTATAATTCACCCCTCCACTTT
NA	TRBD2	TRBV7-6	TRBJ2-7	CASSPPGLADSYEQYF	TGTGCCAGCAGCCCTCCGGGACTAGCGGATTCCTACGAGCAGTACTTC
NA	NA	TRBV11-3	TRBJ2-7	CASSLAGVGSEQYF	TGTGCCAGCAGCTTAGCGGGGGTTGGAAGCGAGCAGTACTTC
once	TRBD2	TRBV5-1	TRBJ2-5	CASSLDGLAQETQYF	TGCGCCAGCAGCTTGGACGGACTAGCGCAAGAGACCCAGTACTTC
once	NA	TRBV6-1	TRBJ1-6	CASSEGAGRGNSPLHF	TGTGCCAGCAGTGAAGGGGCCGGGAGGGGGAATTCACCCCTCCACTTT
NA	TRBD2	TRBV27	TRBJ2-7	CASSLRGGNGYEQYF	TGTGCCAGCAGTTTACGGGGGGGGAACGGATACGAGCAGTACTTC
NA	TRBD1	TRBV9	TRBJ2-7	CASSVDPGQGYEQYF	TGTGCCAGCAGCGTAGACCCGGGACAGGGGTATGAGCAGTACTTC
NA	TRBD1	TRBV4-2	TRBJ2-7	CASRINHRGAYEQYF	TGTGCCAGCAGGATCAACCACAGGGGTGCTTACGAGCAGTACTTC
NA	TRBD1	TRBV19	TRBJ1-5	CASTGGLSNQPQHF	TGTGCCAGTACAGGGGGCTTGAGCAATCAGCCCCAGCATTTT
NA	TRBD2	TRBV29-1	TRBJ2-1	CSVDLAGGTDEQFF	TGCAGCGTAGATCTAGCGGGAGGCACCGATGAGCAGTTCTTC
few	NA	TRBV19	TRBJ1-1	CASTQYGGTTEAFF	TGTGCCAGTACCCAATACGGAGGGACCACTGAAGCTTTCTTT
NA	TRBD1	TRBV4-2	TRBJ2-7	CASSQDRGQGRLPTLTYEQYF	TGTGCCAGCAGCCAAGATCGGGGACAGGGGCGACTACCCACCCTTACCTACGAGCAGTACTTC
NA	NA	TRBV5-6	TRBJ2-7	CASSLGYRYEQYF	TGTGCCAGCAGCTTGGGCTATCGGTACGAGCAGTACTTC
NA	NA	TRBV19	TRBJ1-5	CASSIRYSREGNSNQPQHF	TGTGCCAGTAGTATACGTTACTCTCGGGAGGGGAATAGCAATCAGCCCCAGCATTTT
NA	NA	TRBV6-1	TRBJ1-5	CASSPISQPQHF	TGTGCCAGCAGTCCAATTAGTCAGCCCCAGCATTTT
NA	TRBD2	TRBV10-3	TRBJ2-7	CAIPASGRMGEQYF	TGTGCCATCCCCGCGAGCGGGAGGATGGGAGAGCAGTACTTC
NA	TRBD1	TRBV14	TRBJ2-7	CASSHRRPDRVYPGQYF	TGTGCCAGCAGCCATCGGCGCCCTGACAGGGTCTACCCGGGGCAGTACTTC
NA	TRBD1	TRBV7-3	TRBJ1-6	CASSRGTGRSYNSPLHF	TGTGCCAGCAGCCGAGGGACAGGGCGATCCTATAATTCACCCCTCCACTTT
NA	NA	TRBV7-3	TRBJ2-1	CASSPHGRGYNEQFF	TGTGCCAGCAGCCCCCACGGCCGAGGGTACAATGAGCAGTTCTTC